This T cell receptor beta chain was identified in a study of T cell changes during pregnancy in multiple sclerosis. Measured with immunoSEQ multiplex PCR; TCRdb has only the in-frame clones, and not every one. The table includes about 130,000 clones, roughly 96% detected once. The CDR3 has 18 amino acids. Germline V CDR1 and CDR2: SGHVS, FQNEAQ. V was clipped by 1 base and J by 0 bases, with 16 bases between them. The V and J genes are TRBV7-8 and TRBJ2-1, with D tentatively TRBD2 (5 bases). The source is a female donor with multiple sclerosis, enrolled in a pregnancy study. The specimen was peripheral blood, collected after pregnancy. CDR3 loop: CASSLDVRRGRSYNEQFF. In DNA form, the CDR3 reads TGTGCCAGCAGCTTAGACGTTAGGCGCGGGCGCTCCTACAATGAGCAGTTCTTC.